This T cell receptor (beta chain) was documented in a study of Graves' ophthalmopathy and Graves' hyperthyroidism. Study background: Peripheral blood was obtained at first diagnosis, ahead of any treatment. Study-level findings and limits: Sensitivity of 87.88% and specificity of approximately 81% were achieved when a 13-signature model separated ophthalmopathy from stable hyperthyroidism. Blood also carried most expanded thyroid clonotypes exceeding 0.001 frequency. With a specificity of around 77% and a sensitivity of more than 65%, the model predicted ophthalmopathy progression.

The authors amplified TCR beta CDR3 regions from RNA transcripts. The library came from an HTBI-primed first-round RT-PCR and a second-round multiplex PCR. Via MiXCR, TCRdb re-called the multiplex PCR reads, giving one row per CDR3 protein. The repertoire holds about 700,000 distinct CDR3 sequences, with about 44% as singletons. This clonotype was recorded many times. The target antigen is unknown. This receptor was identified in an adult man with Graves' ophthalmopathy. Sequencing used peripheral blood.

CDR3 protein: CASSEALTGHGYTF. For the CDR3, the DNA is TGTGCCAGCAGTGAAGCGCTGACAGGACATGGCTACACCTTC. V and J are TRBV2 and TRBJ1-2, with D tentatively TRBD1 (6 bases). V dropped 0 bases and J dropped 6 bases, with 11 bases sitting between them. The CDR3 is made up of 14 amino acids. Germline lookup yields CDR1 SNHLY and CDR2 FYNNEI.